This TCR beta chain was captured by sequencing in a study of human T cells and chemical hapten exposure. Looking at the study overall: Patients, largely female, had alopecia areata, totalis or universalis. Study-wide results and caveats: More PT1 expanded TCRs went with higher patch test scores.

Time point reported: pre-sensitization, week 0. The treatment: therapeutic diphenylcyclopropenone sensitization with weekly scalp DPC. Note on this clonotype: Its specificity is not known.

TCRdb passed the RACE reads through MiXCR, listing each CDR3 protein once. The data show around 60,000 distinct CDR3 sequences, with around 7% seen just once and about 1.5% held by the top ten. The source of this sequence is a woman between 25 and 40 years old with alopecia areata. Some clones in this sample may be carry-over from other donors' samples. The input for sequencing was whole blood, taken in connection with sensitization to the hapten diphenylcyclopropenone (DPC).

As DNA, the CDR3 is TGTGCCAGCAGCTTATTAGAATCCTACGAGCAGTACTTC. This gives the protein CASSLLESYEQYF. The genes are TRBV7-9 and TRBJ2-7; D is undetermined. This CDR3 is built from 13 residues. Germline CDR1 SEHNR, CDR2 FQNEAQ (reference sequence). The V end was cut by 2 bases, the J end by 1 base, with 6 bases between.